Reported below is one TCR beta chain. TCRdb's copy holds only in-frame clones and misses some; the assay was immunoSEQ multiplex PCR. The table lists about 80,000 clones, 85% to 95% of them singletons, with 0.2% to 0.25% in the top ten. This specimen belongs to a study of T cell changes during pregnancy in multiple sclerosis. This CDR3 has 16 residues. V lost 4 bases, J lost 2 bases, and 18 bases lay in between. CDR1 is SGHRS, CDR2 YFSETQ, per germline. Sequenced material: CD4+ T cells from peripheral blood mononuclear cells, taken before pregnancy. The receptor was isolated from a female donor with multiple sclerosis, enrolled in a pregnancy study. The chain joins TRBV5-1 to TRBJ1-2, with D possibly matching TRBD1 (6 bases). In DNA, the CDR3 is TGCGCCAGCAGCCGCGATCTGAGCACAGGGAACTATGGCTACACCTTC. It is translated as CASSRDLSTGNYGYTF.